Listed below are T cell receptor beta chains from one sample, sequenced in a study of T cells after posttransplantation cyclophosphamide. Generated by immunoSEQ multiplex PCR, the TCRdb table keeps only in-frame clones and is missing some. There are fewer than 40,000 clones in the sample, none observed a single time. The sequenced sample consisted of PBMCs. The receptors stem from a woman aged 25 to 39 in good health and a related stem cell transplant donor. The conserved cysteine and the conserved F or W are not part of the CDR3 here. Each record gives: J gene, V gene, D gene, CDR3 protein. The D gene is left open where the match is weak.

TRBJ2-7,TRBV5-4,NA,ASSLASFGDTTTV
TRBJ2-7,TRBV30,NA,AWSRTDWAEQY
TRBJ1-4,TRBV28,NA,ASSPQGEKLF
TRBJ1-1,TRBV2,NA,ASLRADNTEAF
TRBJ2-5,TRBV5-1,NA,ASSLADSAQETQY
TRBJ1-5,TRBV7-9,NA,ASSQFGGGNQPQH
TRBJ1-2,TRBV2,NA,ASGAGPSFYGYT
TRBJ2-7,TRBV4-3,NA,ASSQDRRYLDEQY
TRBJ1-1,TRBV28,TRBD1,ASRRQGAWTEAF
TRBJ2-7,TRBV6-2/TRBV6-3,NA,ASSPQGYEQY
TRBJ2-2,TRBV5-4,TRBD1,ASTPGTGGSYTGELF